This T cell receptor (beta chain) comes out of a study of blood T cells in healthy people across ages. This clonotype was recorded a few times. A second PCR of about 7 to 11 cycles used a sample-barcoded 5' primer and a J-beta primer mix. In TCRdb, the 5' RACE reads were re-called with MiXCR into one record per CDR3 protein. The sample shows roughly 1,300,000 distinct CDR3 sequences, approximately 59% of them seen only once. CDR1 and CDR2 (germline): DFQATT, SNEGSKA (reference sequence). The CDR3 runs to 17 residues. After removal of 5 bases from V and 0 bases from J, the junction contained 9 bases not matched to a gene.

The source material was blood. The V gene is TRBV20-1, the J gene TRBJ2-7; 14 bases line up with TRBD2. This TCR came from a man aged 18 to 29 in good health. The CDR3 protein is CSACPGLAGALSYEQYF. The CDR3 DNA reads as TGCAGTGCTTGTCCGGGACTAGCGGGAGCCCTCTCCTACGAGCAGTACTTC.